The TCR beta chain described here comes from a study of cytomegalovirus exposure and HLA in healthy donors. The PCR was carried out with 60 Vbeta primers and 13 Jbeta primers. Produced via immunoSEQ multiplex PCR; TCRdb's table is partial and in-frame only. The sample gives fewer than 90,000 clones, 70% to 80% of which show up once; roughly 9.8% is in the top ten. With V trimmed by 1 base and J by 4 bases, 6 bases remained unmatched. CDR3 length equals 16 residues. Germline V CDR1 and CDR2: MGHDK, SYGVNS. The chain uses TRBV25-1 and TRBJ2-1, with 8 bases aligning to TRBD1. This TCR was recovered from a woman aged 45 to 65 in good health and CMV-seropositive. The sequencing sample was made of PBMCs. The CDR3 region is CASSELTGGIYNEQFF. DNA for the CDR3: TGTGCCAGCAGTGAATTAACAGGGGGTATTTACAATGAGCAGTTCTTC.